This T cell receptor (beta chain) appears in the sequencing data of a study of monozygotic twins with inflammatory bowel disease (dated by TCRdb to the late 2010s). At the level of the whole study: A total of around 30 monozygotic twin pairs were included in the full study, comprising nine German pairs (four IBD-concordant, five IBD-discordant) and 19 IBD-discordant Danish pairs. The search for disease-associated traits relied mainly on comparing, within discordant pairs, IBD patients with their genetically identical healthy co-twins. Each individual had, on average, about 151 000 unique TCRalpha sequences and 181 000 unique TCRbeta sequences available for analysis. Findings and caveats that apply to the study as a whole: Distinction between different T cell subtypes could not be achieved in the analysis. Fewer clonotypes were shared with other individuals by IBD patients than by healthy twins, most markedly in patients showing signs of disease activity. Repertoire similarity did not differ between concordant and discordant twins, which could be due to limited statistical power. Differing immunosuppressive treatments among patients may have added background noise and inter-individual variability to the repertoires. A decrease in TCRbeta repertoire diversity, as measured by inverse Simpson index, was observed in IBD patients compared with their healthy co-twins. No single strong signal or clonotype linked to IBD turned up in the results, so the idea that one exists was not supported.

Libraries were constructed by 5' RACE. Preparation of each TCR library used 3,000 to 4,000 ng of total RNA. For each sample, cDNA synthesis with SMARTScribe reverse transcriptase was split into eight separate reactions. Unique molecular identifiers containing a 6-nucleotide sample barcode were introduced through template switching during cDNA synthesis. TCRalpha and TCRbeta cDNA was amplified in two nested PCRs of roughly 16 and 10 cycles, and bead purification was carried out after each PCR. Before amplification, the cDNA was both treated with uracil DNA-glycosylase and purified with the QIAquick PCR purification kit. The second PCR was the step at which Illumina TruSeq-compatible adapters and sample-specific barcodes were added. Library quality and concentration were checked on TapeStation and Qubit, and libraries were pooled at about 5 ng each. The pooled libraries were sequenced with 2 x 100 bp reads and custom sequencing primers on an Illumina HiSeq2500 single-index Rapid Run. The authors' pipeline ran thus. MiGEC version 1.2.6 was used for UMI-based consensus assembly, which corrected PCR and sequencing errors. MiXCR version 2.1.1 was used for V(D)J alignment, clonotype assembly and CDR3 extraction. Gene usage, clonotype sharing and MAIT/NKT TCR abundance were normalised by analysing the top 1000, 10 000 and 20 000 clonotypes per sample. Diversity was computed as the inverse Simpson index with the vegan R package after downsampling to 27 000 UMIs. Paired Mann-Whitney U tests were applied to discordant twin pairs, and Benjamini-Hochberg correction was used for multiple testing. Following reprocessing of the reads by TCRdb, the data hold one row per CDR3 protein sequence and no DNA is available. The V and J calls were not made by the authors but by TCRdb's processing. The sample's records list 300,000 to 350,000 distinct CDR3 sequences. Under 2.5% of the sample comes from the top ten.

Comment on this clonotype: No cognate antigen has been identified for it.

From each donor, an approximately 2.5 ml peripheral blood sample was drawn into PAXgene tubes and stored at -80 degrees C. Total RNA was isolated from whole blood with the PAXgene blood miRNA kit on an automated QIAcube, without T cell sorting. Peripheral blood from monozygotic twin pairs who were concordant or discordant for inflammatory bowel disease underwent deep TCRalpha and TCRbeta repertoire profiling using unique molecular barcoding. Smoking habits were recorded for all twin pairs, with individuals classified as current, former or never smokers. The germline V gene encodes CDR1 SNHLY and CDR2 FYNNEI. Taken from cysteine to phenylalanine, the CDR3 has 14 residues. DNA is not on record.

The sequence derives from a human donor with ulcerative colitis or Crohn's disease, or a healthy co-twin of an affected twin (not recorded which). Material for sequencing was blood. Recombination linked TRBV2 to TRBJ2-7; TCRdb reports TRBD1, a call that lacks DNA to check it against. The CDR3 protein: CASRGDRSSYEQYF.